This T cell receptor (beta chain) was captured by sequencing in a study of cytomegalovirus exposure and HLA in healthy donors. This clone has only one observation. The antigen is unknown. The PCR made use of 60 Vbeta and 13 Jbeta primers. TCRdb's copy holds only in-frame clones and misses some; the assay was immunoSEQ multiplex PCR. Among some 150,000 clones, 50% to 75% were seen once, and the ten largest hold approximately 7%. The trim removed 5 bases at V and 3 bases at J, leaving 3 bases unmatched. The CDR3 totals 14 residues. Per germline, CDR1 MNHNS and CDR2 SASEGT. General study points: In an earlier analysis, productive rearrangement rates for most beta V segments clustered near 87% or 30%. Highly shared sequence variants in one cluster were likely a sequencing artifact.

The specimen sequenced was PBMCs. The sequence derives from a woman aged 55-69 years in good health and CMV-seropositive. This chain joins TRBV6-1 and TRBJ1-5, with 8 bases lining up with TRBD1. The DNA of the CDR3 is TGTGCCAGCAGTACGACAGGGGTCAATCAGCCCCAGCATTTT. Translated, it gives CASSTTGVNQPQHF.